This TCR beta chain is drawn from a study of human T cells and chemical hapten exposure. The sample holds a few counts of this clonotype. The antigen is undetermined. Study-wide findings and caveats: There was alopecia in the donors, so their immune response may differ from that of healthy people. Following DPC sensitization, TCRs present above 1 in 1000 frequency showed no change.

The library tagged each cDNA molecule with unique molecular identifiers. TCRdb itself ran the RACE reads through MiXCR, one entry per CDR3 protein. The sample yields around 39,000 distinct CDR3 sequences, around 6.4% seen once. The sample's time point: patch test 1, 2 weeks after DPC sensitization. Treatment specified: therapeutic diphenylcyclopropenone sensitization with weekly scalp DPC. Total RNA came from unfractionated whole blood. V was pared by 1 base and J by 7 bases, with 13 bases between. The germline V gene has CDR1 DFQATT and CDR2 SNEGSKA (reference sequence). This CDR3 has 14 residues. J is TRBJ1-4 and V is TRBV20-1, with a tentative D call TRBD1 (6 bases). The clonotype was recovered from a woman in her twenties or thirties with alopecia areata. Some clones in this sample may be carry-over from other donors' samples. Sequencing used whole blood, obtained in connection with sensitization to the hapten diphenylcyclopropenone (DPC). The CDR3 nucleotides read TGCAGTGCTAGAGCTACAGGGTCTTTTGAAAAACTGTTTTTT. This codes for CSARATGSFEKLFF.